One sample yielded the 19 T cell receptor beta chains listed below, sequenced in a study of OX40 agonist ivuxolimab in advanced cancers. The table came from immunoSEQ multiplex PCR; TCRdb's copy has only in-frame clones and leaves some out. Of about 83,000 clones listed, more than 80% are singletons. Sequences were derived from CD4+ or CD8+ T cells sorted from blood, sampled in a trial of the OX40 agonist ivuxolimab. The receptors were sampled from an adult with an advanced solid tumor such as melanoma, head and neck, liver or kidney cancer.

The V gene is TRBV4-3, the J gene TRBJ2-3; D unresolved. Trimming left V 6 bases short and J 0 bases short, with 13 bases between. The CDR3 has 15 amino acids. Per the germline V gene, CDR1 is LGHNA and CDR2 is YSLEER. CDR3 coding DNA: TGCGCCAGCAGTCGTTTGACCGGGAGCACAGATACGCAGTATTTT. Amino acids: CASSRLTGSTDTQYF.

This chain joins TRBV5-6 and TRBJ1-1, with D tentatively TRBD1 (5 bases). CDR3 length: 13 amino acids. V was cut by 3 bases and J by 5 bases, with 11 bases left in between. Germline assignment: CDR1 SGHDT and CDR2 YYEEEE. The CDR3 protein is CASSSRERTEAFF. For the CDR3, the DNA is TGTGCCAGCAGCTCCAGGGAGAGAACTGAAGCTTTCTTT.

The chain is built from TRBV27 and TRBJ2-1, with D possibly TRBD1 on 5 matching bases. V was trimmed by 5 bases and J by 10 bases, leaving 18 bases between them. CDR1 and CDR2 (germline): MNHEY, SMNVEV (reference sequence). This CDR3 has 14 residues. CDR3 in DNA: TGTGCCAGCAGTATTAACGAGATTCCAGGGGAGCAGTTCTTC. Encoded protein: CASSINEIPGEQFF.

For the CDR3, the DNA is TGTGCCAGTAGCCTTGACAGGGGGTACGAGCAGTACTTC. Translating it yields CASSLDRGYEQYF. The chain employs TRBV19 and TRBJ2-7, with 9 bases that match TRBD1. The CDR3 has 13 residues. Trimming took 6 bases from V and 4 from J; bases not matched to a gene: 4. CDR1 and CDR2 from the germline V gene are LNHDA and SQIVND (reference sequence). The whole variable domain, remainder taken from reference TRBV19 and TRBJ2-7, is DGGITQSPKYLFRKEGQNVTLSCEQNLNHDAMYWYRQDPGQGLRLIYYSQIVNDFQKGDIAEGYSVSREKKESFPLTVTSAQKNPTAFYLCASSLDRGYEQYFGPGTRLTVT.

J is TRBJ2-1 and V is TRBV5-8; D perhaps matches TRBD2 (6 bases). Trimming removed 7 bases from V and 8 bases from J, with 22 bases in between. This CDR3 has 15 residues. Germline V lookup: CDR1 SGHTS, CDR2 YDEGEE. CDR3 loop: CASSKSGQLGHEQFF. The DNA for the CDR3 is TGTGCCAGCTCTAAAAGCGGGCAGTTAGGCCATGAGCAGTTCTTC.

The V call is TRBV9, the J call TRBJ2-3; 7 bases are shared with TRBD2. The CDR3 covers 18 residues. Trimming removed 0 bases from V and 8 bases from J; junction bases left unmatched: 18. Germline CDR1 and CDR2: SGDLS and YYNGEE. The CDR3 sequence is CASSVARGRDPRSVTQYF. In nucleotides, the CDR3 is TGTGCCAGCAGCGTAGCTCGCGGGAGAGACCCCCGTTCGGTTACGCAGTATTTT. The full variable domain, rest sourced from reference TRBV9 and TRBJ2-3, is DSGVTQTPKHLITATGQRVTLRCSPRSGDLSVYWYQQSLDQGLQFLIQYYNGEERAKGNILERFSAQQFPDLHSELNLSSLELGDSALYFCASSVARGRDPRSVTQYFGPGTRLTVL.

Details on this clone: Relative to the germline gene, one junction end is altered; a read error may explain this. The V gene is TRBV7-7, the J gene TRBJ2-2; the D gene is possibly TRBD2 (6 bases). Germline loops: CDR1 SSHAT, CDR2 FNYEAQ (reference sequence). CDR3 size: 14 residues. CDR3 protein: CASSHGEDTGELFF. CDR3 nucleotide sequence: TGTGCTAGCAGCCACGGGGAGGACACCGGGGAGCTGTTTTTT.

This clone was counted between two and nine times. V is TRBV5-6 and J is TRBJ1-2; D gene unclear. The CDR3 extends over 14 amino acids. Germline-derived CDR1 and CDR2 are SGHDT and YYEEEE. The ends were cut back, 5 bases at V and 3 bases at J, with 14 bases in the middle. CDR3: CASRTARSYYGYTF. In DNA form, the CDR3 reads TGTGCCAGCAGAACGGCAAGATCGTACTATGGCTACACCTTC. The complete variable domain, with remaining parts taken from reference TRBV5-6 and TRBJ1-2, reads DAGVTQSPTHLIKTRGQQVTLRCSPKSGHDTVSWYQQALGQGPQFIFQYYEEEERQRGNFPDRFSGHQFPNYSSELNVNALLLGDSALYLCASRTARSYYGYTFGSGTRLTVV.

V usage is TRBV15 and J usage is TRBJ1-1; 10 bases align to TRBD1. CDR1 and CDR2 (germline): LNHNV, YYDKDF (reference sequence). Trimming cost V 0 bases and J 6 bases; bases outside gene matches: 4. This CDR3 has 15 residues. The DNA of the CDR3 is TGTGCCACCAGCAGAGATCGAGGGACAGGGGCTGAAGCTTTCTTT. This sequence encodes CATSRDRGTGAEAFF.

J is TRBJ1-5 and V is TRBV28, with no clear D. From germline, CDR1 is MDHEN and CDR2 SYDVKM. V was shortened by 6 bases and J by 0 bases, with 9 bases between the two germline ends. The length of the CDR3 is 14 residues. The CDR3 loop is CASRQFYSNQPQHF. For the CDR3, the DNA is TGTGCCAGCAGACAATTCTATAGCAATCAGCCCCAGCATTTT.

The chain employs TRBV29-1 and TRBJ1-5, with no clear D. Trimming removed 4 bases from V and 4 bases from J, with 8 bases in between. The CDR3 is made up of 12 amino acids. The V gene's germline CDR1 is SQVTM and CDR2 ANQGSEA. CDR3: CSVVVGNQPQHF. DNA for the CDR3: TGCAGCGTTGTAGTCGGAAATCAGCCCCAGCATTTT.

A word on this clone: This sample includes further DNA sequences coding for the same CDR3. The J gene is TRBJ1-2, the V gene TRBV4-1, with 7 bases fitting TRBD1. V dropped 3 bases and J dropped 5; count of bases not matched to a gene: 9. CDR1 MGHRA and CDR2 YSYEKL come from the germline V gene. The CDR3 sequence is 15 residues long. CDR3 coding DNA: TGCGCCAGCAGCCACAGAGGGACAGAAGGGTATGGCTACACCTTC. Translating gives CASSHRGTEGYGYTF.

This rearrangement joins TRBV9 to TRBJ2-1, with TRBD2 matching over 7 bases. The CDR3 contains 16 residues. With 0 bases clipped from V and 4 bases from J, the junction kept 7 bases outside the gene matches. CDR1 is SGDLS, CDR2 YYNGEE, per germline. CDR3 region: CASSVETGGTYNEQFF. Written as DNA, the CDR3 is TGTGCCAGCAGCGTAGAAACGGGAGGTACATACAATGAGCAGTTCTTC. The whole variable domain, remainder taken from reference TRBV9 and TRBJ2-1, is DSGVTQTPKHLITATGQRVTLRCSPRSGDLSVYWYQQSLDQGLQFLIQYYNGEERAKGNILERFSAQQFPDLHSELNLSSLELGDSALYFCASSVETGGTYNEQFFGPGTRLTVL.

This chain's CDR3 is CASNRGYQETQYF. CDR3 in DNA: TGTGCCAGCAACAGGGGGTACCAAGAGACCCAGTACTTC. This chain uses TRBV25-1 with TRBJ2-5; 8 bases are shared with TRBD1. Germline-derived CDR1 and CDR2 are MGHDK and SYGVNS. Unmatched junction bases numbered 1, after V lost 7 bases and J lost 0 bases. The CDR3 length is 13 residues.

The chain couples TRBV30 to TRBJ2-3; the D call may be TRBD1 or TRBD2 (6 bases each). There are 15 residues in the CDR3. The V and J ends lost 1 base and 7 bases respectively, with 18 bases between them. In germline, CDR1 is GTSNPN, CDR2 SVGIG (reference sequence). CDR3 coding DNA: TGTGCCTGGAGTGGGAAGGGGGGTTTGGTGCATACGCAGTATTTT. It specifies CAWSGKGGLVHTQYF. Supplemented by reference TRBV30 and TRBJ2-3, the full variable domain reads SQTIHQWPATLVQPVGSPLSLECTVEGTSNPNLYWYRQAAGRGLQLLFYSVGIGQISSEVPQNLSASRPQDRQFILSSKKLLLSDSGFYLCAWSGKGGLVHTQYFGPGTRLTVL.

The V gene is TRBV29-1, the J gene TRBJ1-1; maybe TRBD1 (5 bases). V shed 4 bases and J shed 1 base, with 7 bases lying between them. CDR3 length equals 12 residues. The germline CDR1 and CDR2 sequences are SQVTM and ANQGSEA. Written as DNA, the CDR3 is TGCAGCGTTGTACAGGAGAACACTGAAGCTTTCTTT. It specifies CSVVQENTEAFF.

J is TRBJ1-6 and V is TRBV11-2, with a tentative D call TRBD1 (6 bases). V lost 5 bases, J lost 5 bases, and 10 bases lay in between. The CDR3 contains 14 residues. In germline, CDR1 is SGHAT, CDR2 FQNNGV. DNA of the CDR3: TGTGCCAGCAGCCCCGGACAGCATAATTCACCCCTCCACTTT. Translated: CASSPGQHNSPLHF.

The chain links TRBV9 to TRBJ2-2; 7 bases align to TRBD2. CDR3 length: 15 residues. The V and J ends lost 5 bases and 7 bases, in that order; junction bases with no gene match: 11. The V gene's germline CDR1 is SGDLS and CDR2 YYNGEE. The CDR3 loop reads CASRGVTSEGGELFF. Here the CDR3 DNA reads TGTGCCAGCAGGGGGGTAACTAGCGAGGGCGGGGAGCTGTTTTTT.

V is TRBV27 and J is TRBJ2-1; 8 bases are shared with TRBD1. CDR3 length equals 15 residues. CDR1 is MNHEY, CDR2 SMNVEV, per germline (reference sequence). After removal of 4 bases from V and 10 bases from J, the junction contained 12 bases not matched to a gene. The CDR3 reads CASSSPGQGGREQFF. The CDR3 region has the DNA TGTGCCAGCAGTTCCCCAGGACAGGGCGGTAGAGAGCAGTTCTTC.